This section outlines one TCR beta chain sequence together with its context. The source of the sample is a study of T cell changes during pregnancy in multiple sclerosis. Repertoires were generated with immunoSEQ multiplex PCR, while TCRdb's copy carries only in-frame clones and drops some. The sample has about 55,000 clones; around 94% are singletons. The CDR3 is made up of 15 amino acids. V lost 4 bases to trimming and J lost 4 bases; unmatched junction nucleotides: 5. The germline gives CDR1 SGHAT, CDR2 FQNNGV. The receptor was derived from a female donor with multiple sclerosis, enrolled in a pregnancy study. Sequenced here: CD8+ T cells from peripheral blood mononuclear cells, sampled after pregnancy. V usage is TRBV11-2 and J usage is TRBJ2-1, with 9 bases lining up with TRBD2. The CDR3 reads CASSYASGNYNEQFF. The DNA of the CDR3 is TGTGCCAGCAGCTACGCTAGCGGGAATTACAATGAGCAGTTCTTC.